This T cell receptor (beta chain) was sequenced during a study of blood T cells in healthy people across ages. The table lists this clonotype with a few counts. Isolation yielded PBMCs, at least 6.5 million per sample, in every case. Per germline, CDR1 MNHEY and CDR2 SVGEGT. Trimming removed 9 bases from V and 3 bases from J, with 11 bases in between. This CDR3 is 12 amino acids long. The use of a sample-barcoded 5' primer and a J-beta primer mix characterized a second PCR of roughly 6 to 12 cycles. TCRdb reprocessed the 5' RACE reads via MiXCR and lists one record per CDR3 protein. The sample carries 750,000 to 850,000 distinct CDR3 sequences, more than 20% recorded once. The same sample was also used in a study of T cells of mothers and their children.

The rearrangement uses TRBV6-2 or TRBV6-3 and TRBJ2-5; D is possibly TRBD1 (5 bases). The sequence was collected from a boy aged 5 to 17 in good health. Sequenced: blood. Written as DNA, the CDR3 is TGTGCCAGTGATACCAGGGAAGAGACCCAGTACTTC. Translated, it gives CASDTREETQYF.